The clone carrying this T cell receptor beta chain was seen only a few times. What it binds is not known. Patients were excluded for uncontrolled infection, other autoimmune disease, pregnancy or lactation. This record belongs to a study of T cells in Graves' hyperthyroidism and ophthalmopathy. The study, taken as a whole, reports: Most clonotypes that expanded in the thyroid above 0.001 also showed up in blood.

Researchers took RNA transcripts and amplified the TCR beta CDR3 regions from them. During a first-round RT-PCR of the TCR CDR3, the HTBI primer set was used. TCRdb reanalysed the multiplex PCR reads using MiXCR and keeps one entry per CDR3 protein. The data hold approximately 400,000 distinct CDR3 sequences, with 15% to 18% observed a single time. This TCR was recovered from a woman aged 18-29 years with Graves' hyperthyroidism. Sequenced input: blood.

CDR3 sequence reads: CASSLGLAGPFSGQYF. The CDR3, as DNA: TGTGCCAGCAGCCTTGGACTAGCGGGCCCCTTCAGCGGGCAGTACTTC. V gene TRBV7-6 combines with J gene TRBJ2-7, with 11 positions matching TRBD2. The junction had 15 bases not matched to a gene; V was cut back by 5 bases and J by 9 bases. The CDR3 sequence is 16 residues long. CDR1 and CDR2 from the germline V gene are SGHVS and FNYEAQ.